These T cell receptor beta chains were read from a single sample in a study of cytomegalovirus exposure and HLA in healthy donors. Generated by immunoSEQ multiplex PCR, the TCRdb table keeps only in-frame clones and is missing some. The sample's table shows around 100,000 clones. The sample consisted of PBMCs. All receptors derive from a man aged 40-49 years in good health and CMV-seropositive. Each CDR3 is given without its conserved first and last residue. Fields, in order: V gene, J gene, CDR3 protein.

>TRBV4-1|TRBJ2-1
ASSHTPVGNEQF
>TRBV9|TRBJ2-2
ASSVGIQVAGELF
>TRBV28|TRBJ2-1
ASSFRAGGRYEQF
>TRBV14|TRBJ2-2
ASSQQVVAGELF
>TRBV7-2|TRBJ2-7
ASSKNKREYEQY
>TRBV5-8|TRBJ1-5
ASSPWAGSNQPQH
>TRBV9|TRBJ1-2
ASRDDRTGGGGGYT
>TRBV4-2|TRBJ2-1
ASSQLTGGSYNEQF
>TRBV7-9|TRBJ2-3
ASSLGLAGPLDTQY
>TRBV5-5|TRBJ2-5
ASSFQTGAQY
>TRBV5-1|TRBJ2-2
ASSQTGDTRGELF
>TRBV27|TRBJ2-3
ASSSLGLAGPTDTQY
>TRBV4-3|TRBJ2-2
ASSQDRGLPTGELF
>TRBV4-1|TRBJ2-7
ASSQGKGLAVYEQY
>TRBV6-1|TRBJ2-7
ASSRDRAHEQY
>TRBV27|TRBJ2-5
ASSLSTWETQY
>TRBV28|TRBJ1-2
ASSLSRQGAYGYT
>TRBV29-1|TRBJ2-7
SVTQTGNYEQY
>TRBV15|TRBJ2-5
ATSRELAGGQETQY
>TRBV2|TRBJ2-2
ASSNSGWTGELF
>TRBV11-3|TRBJ2-5
ASSASRGQETQY
>TRBV6-6|TRBJ2-5
ASSYRAGTIQGQY
>TRBV11-2|TRBJ2-7
ASSLRGRSYEQY
>TRBV18|TRBJ1-2
ASSLGTPGYT
>TRBV10-1|TRBJ2-7
ASSEGGGVQY
>TRBV2|TRBJ2-2
ASSWDRGSTGELF
>TRBV7-8|TRBJ2-5
ASSPAGTRVETQY